The 16 T cell receptor beta chains below come from one sample, sequenced in a study of cytomegalovirus exposure and HLA in healthy donors. The PCR contained 60 Vbeta and 13 Jbeta primers. Libraries were prepared by immunoSEQ multiplex PCR; TCRdb keeps only in-frame clonotypes and omits some of them. Here the sample spans about 160,000 clones, 81% being singletons. The sample was PBMCs. These receptor sequences come from a woman between 18 and 29 years old in good health and CMV-seronegative.

The gene calls are TRBV30 and TRBJ1-1; no clear D. Trimming cost V 3 bases and J 0 bases, with 8 bases left between them. Germline V gene data show CDR1 as GTSNPN and CDR2 as SVGIG (reference sequence). CDR3 length: 13 residues. CDR3 loop: CAWRALVNTEAFF. The CDR3 DNA follows: TGTGCCTGGAGAGCGTTGGTGAACACTGAAGCTTTCTTT. The full variable domain, with the rest looked up from reference TRBV30 and TRBJ1-1, is SQTIHQWPATLVQPVGSPLSLECTVEGTSNPNLYWYRQAAGRGLQLLFYSVGIGQISSEVPQNLSASRPQDRQFILSSKKLLLSDSGFYLCAWRALVNTEAFFGQGTRLTVV.

The chain joins TRBV11-2 to TRBJ1-1, with no clear D. In germline, CDR1 is SGHAT, CDR2 FQNNGV. The V end was cut by 6 bases, the J end by 3 bases, with 11 bases between. This CDR3 is built from 13 residues. The CDR3 loop is CASSYTEYTEAFF. CDR3 in DNA: TGTGCCAGCAGTTATACAGAGTACACTGAAGCTTTCTTT. The full variable domain, completed using reference TRBV11-2 and TRBJ1-1, is EAGVAQSPRYKIIEKRQSVAFWCNPISGHATLYWYQQILGQGPKLLIQFQNNGVVDDSQLPKDRFSAERLKGVDSTLKIQPAKLEDSAVYLCASSYTEYTEAFFGQGTRLTVV.

The genes are TRBV11-3 and TRBJ2-1, with 14 positions matching TRBD2. The CDR3 has 16 residues. In germline, CDR1 is SGHNT, CDR2 YENEEA. J gave up 8 bases and V 1 base, and 4 bases lay outside the gene matches. CDR3 DNA: TGTGCCAGCAGCTTAGTAGGGACTAGCGGGAGAGATGAGCAGTTCTTC. Encoded protein: CASSLVGTSGRDEQFF. The full variable domain, its missing parts supplied by reference TRBV11-3 and TRBJ2-1, is EAGVVQSPRYKIIEKKQPVAFWCNPISGHNTLYWYLQNLGQGPELLIRYENEEAVDDSQLPKDRFSAERLKGVDSTLKIQPAELGDSAVYLCASSLVGTSGRDEQFFGPGTRLTVL.

The chain carries TRBV6-5 and TRBJ2-7, with 8 bases aligning to TRBD2. This CDR3 region has 14 residues. Germline CDR1 reads MNHEY; CDR2 reads SVGAGI. V was clipped by 3 bases and J by 1 base; unmatched bases: 2. The CDR3 DNA reads as TGTGCCAGCAGTTATAGCGGGGAGTCCTACGAGCAGTACTTC. Translation: CASSYSGESYEQYF.

The chain joins TRBV6-5 to TRBJ2-7, with D possibly TRBD2 on 6 matching bases. The V end lost 8 bases, the J end lost 1 base, and 15 bases lay between the germline ends. This CDR3 has 14 residues. CDR1 is MNHEY and CDR2 is SVGAGI in the germline V gene. The CDR3 bases are TGTGCCAGCTCCCGGGACTCCGTTTCCTACGAGCAGTACTTC. This codes for CASSRDSVSYEQYF.

The gene calls are TRBV29-1 and TRBJ1-2; D is undetermined. Per germline, CDR1 SQVTM and CDR2 ANQGSEA. Trimming took off 2 bases at V and 3 bases at J, with 10 bases between the two ends. The CDR3 has 13 amino acids. DNA of the CDR3: TGCAGCGTTGAAAGGGTGAGGGACTATGGCTACACCTTC. It specifies CSVERVRDYGYTF.

V and J are TRBV9 and TRBJ2-1, with TRBD1 matching 12 bases. This CDR3 has 17 residues. Looked up from germline, CDR1 is SGDLS and CDR2 is YYNGEE. V lost 4 bases, J lost 6 bases, and 11 bases stayed unmatched. The CDR3 sequence: CASSIGGGTGGLNEQFF. CDR3 DNA: TGTGCCAGCAGCATTGGGGGGGGGACAGGGGGCCTCAATGAGCAGTTCTTC.

The CDR3 coding sequence is TGTGCCAGCGAACGGGACAGGTTAACTGAAGCTTTCTTT. It codes for CASERDRLTEAFF. The chain has TRBV6-1 and TRBJ1-1; 8 bases map to TRBD1. The trim removed 8 bases at V and 5 bases at J, leaving 7 bases unmatched. Germline CDR1 MNHNS, CDR2 SASEGT. The CDR3 loop spans 13 amino acids.

The CDR3 loop is CASSLGGTALRHEQYF. The CDR3 region has the DNA TGTGCCAGCAGCTTGGGAGGGACAGCGCTCCGGCACGAGCAGTACTTC. The J gene is TRBJ2-7, the V gene TRBV5-4; 7 bases agree with TRBD1. The CDR3 has 16 amino acids. Germline V gene data show CDR1 as SGHNT and CDR2 as YYREEE (reference sequence). J was trimmed by 5 bases and V by 0 bases; bases with no gene match: 11.

V is TRBV5-5 and J is TRBJ1-6; D possibly corresponds to TRBD1 (5 bases). The V gene's germline CDR1 is SGHKS and CDR2 YYEKEE (reference sequence). This CDR3 is built from 16 residues. V lost 0 bases and J lost 13, with 20 bases in between. The CDR3 DNA sequence: TGTGCCAGCAGCTTGGGGCAGGGCAACAAGATTTCCCCCCTCCACTTT. This translates into CASSLGQGNKISPLHF.

A note on this clone: The sample carries other DNA sequences with the same CDR3. V gene TRBV6-5 combines with J gene TRBJ1-6; 8 bases map to TRBD1. Germline-derived CDR1 and CDR2 are MNHEY and SVGAGI. The CDR3 consists of 14 residues. The junction had 5 bases not matched to a gene; V was cut back by 6 bases and J by 7 bases. The chain's CDR3 is CASRYYRGNSPLHF. The CDR3 region has the DNA TGTGCCAGCAGATATTACAGGGGGAATTCACCCCTCCACTTT.

The chain employs TRBV2 and TRBJ2-1; 10 nucleotides match TRBD2. Germline CDR1 reads SNHLY; CDR2 reads FYNNEI. CDR3 size: 15 residues. J lost 5 bases, V lost 4 bases, and 5 bases had no gene match. The CDR3 here is CASSVSGGAHNEQFF. CDR3 DNA: TGTGCCAGCAGTGTAAGCGGGGGGGCCCACAATGAGCAGTTCTTC.

This chain joins TRBV5-1 and TRBJ1-1, with 7 bases that match TRBD1. Germline V gene lookup returns CDR1 SGHRS and CDR2 YFSETQ. J lost 2 bases, V lost 4 bases, and 8 bases had no gene match. There are 15 residues in the CDR3. Written as DNA, the CDR3 is TGCGCCAGCAGCCGGGACAGCCCCCTTAACACTGAAGCTTTCTTT. It translates to CASSRDSPLNTEAFF.

V and J are TRBV6-6 and TRBJ1-4; D is possibly TRBD1 (6 bases). V was pared by 6 bases and J by 8 bases, with 13 bases between. The CDR3 spans 13 residues. Germline assignment: CDR1 MNHNY and CDR2 SVGAGI (reference sequence). In DNA form, the CDR3 reads TGTGCCAGCAGCCCCAGGGGCCAAGAAAAACTGTTTTTT. Translation gives CASSPRGQEKLFF.

The V call is TRBV25-1, the J call TRBJ2-7; TRBD1 aligns across 7 bases. Trimming at V came to 3 bases and at J to 6 bases, leaving 14 bases not matched to a gene. The V gene's germline CDR1 is MGHDK and CDR2 SYGVNS. The CDR3 covers 16 residues. Written as DNA, the CDR3 is TGTGCCAGCAGTGACCGGAGGAGCCAGGGGGAAACCGAGCAGTACTTC. Translating it yields CASSDRRSQGETEQYF.

The chain carries TRBV16 and TRBJ2-1, with 10 bases matching TRBD1. V was pared by 0 bases and J by 9 bases, with 5 bases of the junction left unmatched. The CDR3 loop spans 15 amino acids. Germline-derived CDR1 and CDR2 are KGHSY and FQNENV. Here the CDR3 reads CASSQSRDRGGEQFF. In DNA form, the CDR3 reads TGTGCCAGCAGCCAATCCAGGGACAGGGGTGGTGAGCAGTTCTTC.